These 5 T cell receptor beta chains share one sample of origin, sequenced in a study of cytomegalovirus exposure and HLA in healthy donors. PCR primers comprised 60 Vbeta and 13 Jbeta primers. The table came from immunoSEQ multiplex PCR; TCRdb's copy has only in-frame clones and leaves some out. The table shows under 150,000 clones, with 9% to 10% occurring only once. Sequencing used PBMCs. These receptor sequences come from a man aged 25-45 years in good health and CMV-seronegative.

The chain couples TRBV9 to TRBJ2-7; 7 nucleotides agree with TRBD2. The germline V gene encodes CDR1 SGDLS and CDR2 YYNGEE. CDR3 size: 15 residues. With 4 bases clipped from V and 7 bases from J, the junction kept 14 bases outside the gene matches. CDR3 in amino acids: CASSPDGGRPREQYF. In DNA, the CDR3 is TGTGCCAGCAGCCCAGACGGCGGGAGACCCAGGGAGCAGTACTTC.

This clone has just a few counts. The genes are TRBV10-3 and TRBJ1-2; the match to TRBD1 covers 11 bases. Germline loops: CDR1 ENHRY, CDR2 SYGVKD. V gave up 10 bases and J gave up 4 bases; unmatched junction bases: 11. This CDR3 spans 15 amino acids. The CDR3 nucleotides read TGTGCCACCGGACAGGGGGCCACCTGGGGCTATGGCTACACCTTC. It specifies CATGQGATWGYGYTF.

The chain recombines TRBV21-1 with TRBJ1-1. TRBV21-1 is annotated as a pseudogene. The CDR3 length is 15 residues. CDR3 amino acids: CASSNGRDLNTEAFF. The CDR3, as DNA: TGTGCCAGCAGCAACGGGAGGGACCTGAACACTGAAGCTTTCTTT.

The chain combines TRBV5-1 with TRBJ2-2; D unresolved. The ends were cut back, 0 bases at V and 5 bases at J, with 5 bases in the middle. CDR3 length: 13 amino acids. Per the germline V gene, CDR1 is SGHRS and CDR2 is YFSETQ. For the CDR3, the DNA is TGCGCCAGCAGCTTGGTCGGTACCGGGGAGCTGTTTTTT. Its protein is CASSLVGTGELFF. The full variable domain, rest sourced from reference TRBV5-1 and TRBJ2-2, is KAGVTQTPRYLIKTRGQQVTLSCSPISGHRSVSWYQQTPGQGLQFLFEYFSETQRNKGNFPGRFSGRQFSNSRSEMNVSTLELGDSALYLCASSLVGTGELFFGEGSRLTVL.

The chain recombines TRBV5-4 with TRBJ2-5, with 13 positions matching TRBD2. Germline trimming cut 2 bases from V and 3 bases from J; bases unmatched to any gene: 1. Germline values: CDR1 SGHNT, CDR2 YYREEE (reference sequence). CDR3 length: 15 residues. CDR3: CASSFGLAGEETQYF. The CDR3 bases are TGTGCCAGCAGCTTCGGACTAGCGGGAGAAGAGACCCAGTACTTC.